The next 22 T cell receptor beta chains were all read from a single sample in a study of blood T cell repertoires in COVID-19. Profiled with immunoSEQ multiplex PCR; TCRdb holds only in-frame clones, not every one. This table has around 50,000 clones, around 89% appearing once. Source material: peripheral blood. These receptors all stem from a human donor in a cohort sampled during active COVID-19.

The chain couples TRBV7-2 to TRBJ2-3; weak D call: TRBD2 (5 bases). The V gene's germline CDR1 is SGHTA and CDR2 FQGNSA. V lost 4 bases, J lost 2 bases, and 13 bases lay in between. CDR3 size: 15 residues. CDR3 coding DNA: TGTGCCAGCAGCTGGAAAGCGGATCTCACAGATACGCAGTATTTT. Translation gives CASSWKADLTDTQYF. Based on the CDR3 plus reference TRBV7-2 and TRBJ2-3, the full variable domain is GAGVSQSPSNKVTEKGKDVELRCDPISGHTALYWYRQSLGQGLEFLIYFQGNSAPDKSGLPSDRFSAERTGGSVSTLTIQRTQQEDSAVYLCASSWKADLTDTQYFGPGTRLTVL.

The genes are TRBV6-1 and TRBJ1-4; D remains unclear. The CDR3 is 17 residues long. V shed 2 bases and J shed 7 bases, with 20 bases lying between them. From germline, CDR1 is MNHNS and CDR2 SASEGT. The CDR3 loop reads CASSEMGQRAGGEKLFF. The DNA of the CDR3 is TGTGCCAGCAGTGAAATGGGTCAGAGGGCGGGAGGTGAAAAACTGTTTTTT.

This clone was seen only once. The chain links TRBV4-1 to TRBJ2-5; D unresolved. The CDR3 loop spans 13 amino acids. Germline V lookup: CDR1 MGHRA, CDR2 YSYEKL. The ends were cut back, 1 base at V and 2 bases at J, with 5 bases in the middle. CDR3 amino acids: CASSQGQQETQYF. The CDR3 coding sequence is TGCGCCAGCAGCCAAGGTCAACAAGAGACCCAGTACTTC.

This clone was counted between two and nine times. The chain employs TRBV11-2 and TRBJ2-7; weak D call: TRBD2 (5 bases). The CDR3 has 15 residues. Germline CDR1 is SGHAT and CDR2 is FQNNGV. The ends were cut back, 4 bases at V and 5 bases at J, with 18 bases in the middle. For the CDR3, the DNA is TGTGCCAGCAGCTCTCACGGGGTAGCAGTGGACGAGCAGTACTTC. This translates into CASSSHGVAVDEQYF.

This rearrangement joins TRBV18 to TRBJ1-2; TRBD1 matches at 7 bases. Germline V gene data show CDR1 as KGHSH and CDR2 as LQKENI. This CDR3 comprises 16 residues. The V and J ends lost 3 bases and 2 bases, in that order; junction bases with no gene match: 9. CDR3 sequence: CASSPEGQGGNYGYTF. Written as DNA, the CDR3 is TGTGCCAGCTCACCGGAGGGGCAGGGGGGAAACTATGGCTACACCTTC.

The rearrangement uses TRBV6-6 and TRBJ2-1, with 12 positions matching TRBD2. The ends lost 1 base at V and 6 bases at J; junction bases unmatched: 4. This CDR3 spans 16 amino acids. Looked up from germline, CDR1 is MNHNY and CDR2 is SVGAGI (reference sequence). The CDR3 sequence: CASSYFASGRGNEQFF. CDR3 nucleotides: TGTGCCAGCAGTTACTTCGCTAGCGGGAGGGGCAATGAGCAGTTCTTC.

The J gene is TRBJ2-7, the V gene TRBV27; possibly TRBD2 for D (7 bases). The CDR3 is made up of 15 amino acids. Germline assignment: CDR1 MNHEY and CDR2 SMNVEV (reference sequence). V was clipped by 11 bases and J by 0 bases, with 20 bases between them. The CDR3 region has the DNA TGTGCCGCCTCCGCCGGGGGGCCGCCCTCCTACGAGCAGTACTTC. Amino acid sequence: CAASAGGPPSYEQYF.

The rearrangement uses TRBV15 and TRBJ2-7; the D gene is possibly TRBD1 (5 bases). The V end was cut by 0 bases, the J end by 4 bases, with 16 bases between. Per the germline V gene, CDR1 is LNHNV and CDR2 is YYDKDF (reference sequence). CDR3 length equals 16 residues. CDR3 sequence reads: CATSRDSPGLGYEQYF. The CDR3 bases are TGTGCCACCAGCAGAGATTCCCCAGGGTTGGGGTACGAGCAGTACTTC.

The chain links TRBV6-6 to TRBJ1-2; the D is unclear. In germline, CDR1 is MNHNY, CDR2 SVGAGI (reference sequence). The CDR3 spans 14 residues. V was cut by 6 bases and J by 0 bases, with 11 bases left in between. The CDR3 DNA sequence: TGTGCCAGCAGAACAGACGCAGCTAACTATGGCTACACCTTC. It translates to CASRTDAANYGYTF.

V usage is TRBV6-5 and J usage is TRBJ2-3; D not certain. Trimming pared 7 bases from V and 5 bases from J, leaving 13 bases between. This CDR3 is 13 amino acids long. CDR1 is MNHEY, CDR2 SVGAGI, per germline. CDR3 nucleotides: TGTGCCAGCACACCCGTCCGCGGAGATACGCAGTATTTT. Its translation is CASTPVRGDTQYF.

This clone was observed a handful of times. V and J are TRBV19 and TRBJ1-5, with 8 bases lining up with TRBD1. Germline V lookup: CDR1 LNHDA, CDR2 SQIVND (reference sequence). The CDR3 extends over 14 amino acids. V dropped 3 bases and J dropped 7; count of bases not matched to a gene: 5. The CDR3 region has the DNA TGTGCCAGTAGTATCACACAGGGGGACCAGCCCCAGCATTTT. It encodes CASSITQGDQPQHF.

Notes on this clone: Compared with germline, one end of the junction differs, possibly owing to a read error. The gene calls are TRBV7-2 and TRBJ2-6, with TRBD2 matching 8 bases. The CDR3 loop spans 17 amino acids. Germline V gives CDR1 SGHTA, CDR2 FQGNSA. The DNA for the CDR3 is TGTGCCACCAGCGGGAGAGGGTCGACGTCGGGGGCCAACGTCCTGACTTTC. This codes for CATSGRGSTSGANVLTF.

The gene calls are TRBV6-5 and TRBJ1-2; a weak D match, TRBD1 (6 bases). Trimming took off 5 bases at V and 4 bases at J, with 14 bases between the two ends. The CDR3 loop spans 14 amino acids. CDR1 is MNHEY and CDR2 is SVGAGI in the germline V gene. CDR3 in DNA: TGTGCCAGCAGTAGAACAGGGCTCGTCTATGGCTACACCTTC. It codes for CASSRTGLVYGYTF.

This clone was counted once. The J gene is TRBJ2-3, the V gene TRBV6-6, with D tentatively TRBD2 (6 bases). The CDR3 spans 17 residues. The germline V and J ends were trimmed by 8 bases and 1 base, with 22 bases remaining between them. The germline CDR1 and CDR2 sequences are MNHNY and SVGAGI (reference sequence). The CDR3 nucleotides read TGTGCCAGCGGTCGGGGCGCCGGACTAAGTGGCACAGATACGCAGTATTTT. This translates into CASGRGAGLSGTDTQYF.

This rearrangement joins TRBV7-8 to TRBJ1-1; tentatively, D is TRBD1 (5 bases). Between the trimmed V and J ends, which lost 8 bases and 3 bases, there was a span of 16 bases. The CDR3 consists of 14 residues. Germline CDR1 SGHVS, CDR2 FQNEAQ. CDR3 bases: TGTGCCAGCGAACGTAGGACGGGGGACACTGAAGCTTTCTTT. Translation gives CASERRTGDTEAFF.

The chain links TRBV16 to TRBJ1-2; 7 positions match TRBD1. The CDR3 runs to 14 residues. Per germline, CDR1 KGHSY and CDR2 FQNENV. V trimming: 5 bases; J trimming: 2 bases; junction bases outside the gene matches: 5. CDR3 protein: CASSYDRANYGYTF. CDR3 bases: TGTGCCAGCAGCTACGACAGGGCCAACTATGGCTACACCTTC.

This clone appeared once. Written as DNA, the CDR3 is TGCGCCAGCAGCCAAGGGTCGGGTATTGCCTACGAGCAGTACTTC. This sequence encodes CASSQGSGIAYEQYF. This chain links TRBV4-1 with TRBJ2-7; D remains unclear. The ends were cut back, 1 base at V and 2 bases at J, with 12 bases in the middle. Germline CDR1 is MGHRA and CDR2 is YSYEKL. This CDR3 comprises 15 residues.

The chain has TRBV7-2 and TRBJ2-1; the match to TRBD2 covers 11 bases. V dropped 0 bases and J dropped 4; count of bases not matched to a gene: 5. The germline V gene encodes CDR1 SGHTA and CDR2 FQGNSA. The CDR3 consists of 17 residues. The CDR3 protein is CASSLALRTSGYNEQFF. The DNA for the CDR3 is TGTGCCAGCAGCTTAGCGCTTCGGACTAGCGGGTACAATGAGCAGTTCTTC.

The count of this clone is one. This sequence joins TRBV29-1 and TRBJ2-7; possible D gene TRBD1, 5 bases. CDR1 and CDR2 (germline): SQVTM, ANQGSEA. This CDR3 is 12 amino acids long. The V end lost 5 bases, the J end lost 1 base, and 9 bases lay between the germline ends. CDR3 loop: CSVLQESYEQYF. The CDR3, as DNA: TGCAGCGTTTTACAGGAGTCCTACGAGCAGTACTTC.

This chain uses TRBV5-4 with TRBJ1-3, with D possibly matching TRBD1 (6 bases). Germline loops: CDR1 SGHNT, CDR2 YYREEE (reference sequence). V was shortened by 0 bases and J by 3 bases, with 7 bases between the two germline ends. This CDR3 spans 14 amino acids. The DNA for the CDR3 is TGTGCCAGCAGCTTGGAAGGGGGTGGAAACACCATATATTTT. Its protein is CASSLEGGGNTIYF.

The chain has TRBV18 and TRBJ2-5, with D hard to call. Germline-derived CDR1 and CDR2 are KGHSH and LQKENI. The CDR3 is made up of 16 amino acids. The ends were cut back, 3 bases at V and 2 bases at J, with 16 bases in the middle. Here the CDR3 DNA reads TGTGCCAGCTCACCTACGGGTCCGGCAGAGCAAGAGACCCAGTACTTC. Translated: CASSPTGPAEQETQYF.

This clone was recorded once. This sequence joins TRBV15 and TRBJ2-5; 8 bases match TRBD1. Unmatched junction bases numbered 4, after V lost 3 bases and J lost 4 bases. The V gene's germline CDR1 is LNHNV and CDR2 YYDKDF (reference sequence). CDR3 length: 14 residues. CDR3 sequence (DNA): TGTGCCACCAGCAGCTTGGACAGGGCAGAGACCCAGTACTTC. Translating gives CATSSLDRAETQYF. Full variable domain (rest looked up from reference TRBV15 and TRBJ2-5): DAMVIQNPRYQVTQFGKPVTLSCSQTLNHNVMYWYQQKSSQAPKLLFHYYDKDFNNEADTPDNFQSRRPNTSFCFLDIRSPGLGDTAMYLCATSSLDRAETQYFGPGTRLLVL.